This T cell receptor beta chain was retrieved from a study of blood T cell repertoires in COVID-19. Study information: There were acute and convalescent COVID-19 samples, and they came from the United States, Italy and Spain.

V lost 2 bases and J lost 3, with 11 bases in between. The CDR3 is 15 amino acids. CDR1 is MNHEY and CDR2 is SVGAGI in the germline V gene. In the authors' workflow: Reference gene primer amplification gave estimated nucleated cell counts. The table came from immunoSEQ multiplex PCR; TCRdb's copy has only in-frame clones and leaves some out. V and J calls and clone size are as listed in that table; D and trimming were resolved from the DNA. The sample lists roughly 100,000 clones, 84% occurring once. The V and J genes are TRBV6-5 and TRBJ2-1, with D possibly being TRBD2 (6 bases). This receptor was obtained from a man between 60 and 75 years old with acute or convalescent COVID-19. Sequencing was carried out using peripheral blood. This chain's CDR3 is CASSYDKRVYNEQFF. In nucleotides, the CDR3 is TGTGCCAGCAGTTACGATAAGCGGGTCTACAATGAGCAGTTCTTC.